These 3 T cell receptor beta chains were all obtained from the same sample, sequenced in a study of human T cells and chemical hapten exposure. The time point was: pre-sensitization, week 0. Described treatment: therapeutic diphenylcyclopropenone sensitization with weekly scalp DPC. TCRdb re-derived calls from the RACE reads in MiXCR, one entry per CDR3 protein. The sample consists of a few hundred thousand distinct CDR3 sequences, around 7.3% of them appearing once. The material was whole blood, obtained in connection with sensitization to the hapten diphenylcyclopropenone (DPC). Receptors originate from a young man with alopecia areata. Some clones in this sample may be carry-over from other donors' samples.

The CDR3: CASSSNVNTEAFF. The CDR3, as DNA: TGTGCCAGCAGTTCCAACGTGAACACTGAAGCTTTCTTT. V usage is TRBV28 and J usage is TRBJ1-1, with D unresolved. The CDR3 is 13 amino acids. The V and J ends lost 4 bases and 0 bases respectively, with 6 bases between them. Per germline, CDR1 MDHEN and CDR2 SYDVKM.

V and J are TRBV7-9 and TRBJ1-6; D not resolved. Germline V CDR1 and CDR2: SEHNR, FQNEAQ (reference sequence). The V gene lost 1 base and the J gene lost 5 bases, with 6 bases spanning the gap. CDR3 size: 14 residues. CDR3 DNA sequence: TGTGCCAGCAGCTTAGATAGCCATAATTCACCCCTCCACTTT. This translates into CASSLDSHNSPLHF.

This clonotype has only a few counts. CDR3 sequence reads: CASSFLAGGIQETQYF. In DNA, the CDR3 is TGCGCCAGCAGCTTTCTAGCGGGGGGAATCCAAGAGACCCAGTACTTC. This sequence joins TRBV5-1 and TRBJ2-5; 11 positions match TRBD2. Per germline, CDR1 SGHRS and CDR2 YFSETQ. The J segment lost 1 base and the V segment lost 2 bases, leaving 4 bases of the junction unmatched. CDR3 length equals 16 residues.